This passage covers 14 T cell receptor beta chains from one sample sequenced in a study of blood T cell repertoires in COVID-19. Data came from immunoSEQ multiplex PCR; TCRdb stores just in-frame clones and leaves some out. Of about 270,000 clones listed, around nine tenths were seen once; the top ten hold approximately 1.8%. Material for sequencing was PBMCs or T cells enriched from blood (not recorded which). These receptors all come from a woman aged 55-69 years who had recovered from COVID-19.

The chain recombines TRBV5-1 with TRBJ2-3; D ambiguous. Germline lookup yields CDR1 SGHRS and CDR2 YFSETQ. The CDR3 totals 14 residues. Trimming took off 0 bases at V and 5 bases at J, with 10 bases between the two ends. In nucleotides, the CDR3 is TGCGCCAGCAGCTTGGCCCCGACAAGAGATACGCAGTATTTT. Translating it yields CASSLAPTRDTQYF.

The V gene is TRBV11-2, the J gene TRBJ1-5, with TRBD1 matching over 7 bases. CDR1 and CDR2 from the germline V gene are SGHAT and FQNNGV. The CDR3 totals 14 residues. V was pared by 5 bases and J by 2 bases, with 3 bases of the junction left unmatched. The CDR3 DNA reads TGTGCCAGCAGCGGAACAGGGGGCAATCAGCCCCAGCATTTT. This codes for CASSGTGGNQPQHF.

This chain joins TRBV5-1 and TRBJ1-5; no definite D call. V was shortened by 4 bases and J by 7 bases, with 18 bases between the two germline ends. CDR1 and CDR2 from the germline V gene are SGHRS and YFSETQ. The CDR3 covers 15 residues. The CDR3 here is CASSHRPGEAQPQHF. The CDR3 region has the DNA TGCGCCAGCAGCCACCGTCCCGGAGAGGCGCAGCCCCAGCATTTT.

V and J are TRBV15 and TRBJ2-3; tentative D call: TRBD2 (5 bases). Trimming shortened V by 0 bases and J by 1 base, and 8 bases separated the two germline ends. This CDR3 spans 15 amino acids. In germline, CDR1 is LNHNV, CDR2 YYDKDF (reference sequence). CDR3 nucleotides: TGTGCCACCAGCAGAGACCTGGGAGGCACAGATACGCAGTATTTT. Amino acid sequence: CATSRDLGGTDTQYF. Combining the CDR3 with reference TRBV15 and TRBJ2-3 gives the whole variable domain DAMVIQNPRYQVTQFGKPVTLSCSQTLNHNVMYWYQQKSSQAPKLLFHYYDKDFNNEADTPDNFQSRRPNTSFCFLDIRSPGLGDTAMYLCATSRDLGGTDTQYFGPGTRLTVL.

The rearrangement uses TRBV5-6 and TRBJ2-1; 13 nucleotides agree with TRBD2. Germline V CDR1 and CDR2: SGHDT, YYEEEE. Germline trimming cut 0 bases from V and 7 bases from J; bases unmatched to any gene: 10. The CDR3 runs to 18 residues. The CDR3 spells CASSLAGTSGAPRNEQFF. The CDR3 DNA reads TGTGCCAGCAGCTTGGCAGGGACTAGCGGGGCCCCGAGAAATGAGCAGTTCTTC.

V usage is TRBV5-4 and J usage is TRBJ1-1, with TRBD1 identical over 8 bases. This CDR3 has 13 amino acids. The V and J ends lost 4 bases and 5 bases, in that order; junction bases with no gene match: 4. Germline assignment: CDR1 SGHNT and CDR2 YYREEE (reference sequence). The DNA for the CDR3 is TGTGCCAGCAGCCGGGACAGGAGAACTGAAGCTTTCTTT. Translation: CASSRDRRTEAFF. Drawing the rest from reference TRBV5-4 and TRBJ1-1, the complete variable domain is ETGVTQSPTHLIKTRGQQVTLRCSSQSGHNTVSWYQQALGQGPQFIFQYYREEENGRGNFPPRFSGLQFPNYSSELNVNALELDDSALYLCASSRDRRTEAFFGQGTRLTVV.

This chain connects TRBV28 to TRBJ1-3, with 7 bases lining up with TRBD1. V lost 3 bases, J lost 2 bases, and 1 base stayed unmatched. The V gene's germline CDR1 is MDHEN and CDR2 SYDVKM. The CDR3 extends over 14 amino acids. CDR3 residues: CASSFDRAGNTIYF. The CDR3 nucleotides are TGTGCCAGCAGTTTCGACAGGGCTGGAAACACCATATATTTT.

The V and J genes are TRBV6-5 and TRBJ1-1; D unresolved. The CDR3 runs 12 residues. Germline lookup yields CDR1 MNHEY and CDR2 SVGAGI. V was clipped by 5 bases and J by 0 bases, with 4 bases between them. CDR3 bases: TGTGCCAGCAGTCGGTTGAACACTGAAGCTTTCTTT. Amino acid sequence: CASSRLNTEAFF.

This clone was detected once. The chain links TRBV6-6 to TRBJ2-1, with 14 bases matching TRBD2. Germline V gene data show CDR1 as MNHNY and CDR2 as SVGAGI (reference sequence). Unmatched junction bases numbered 6, after V lost 5 bases and J lost 6 bases. CDR3 size: 16 residues. This chain's CDR3 is CASSRLAGGPGNEQFF. CDR3 coding DNA: TGTGCCAGCAGTCGACTAGCGGGGGGGCCGGGCAATGAGCAGTTCTTC.

Points on this clone: In the same sample, other DNA sequences code for this CDR3. The chain links TRBV30 to TRBJ1-1; maybe TRBD1 (6 bases). The CDR3 covers 13 residues. Germline CDR1 and CDR2: GTSNPN and SVGIG (reference sequence). With 2 bases removed from V and 2 bases from J, the gap between germline ends came to 9 bases. The CDR3 bases are TGTGCCTGGAGTAGGGGACAAAACACTGAAGCTTTCTTT. Its translation is CAWSRGQNTEAFF.

Only one count was recorded for this clone. V and J are TRBV9 and TRBJ2-2; 9 bases match TRBD2. V was clipped by 0 bases and J by 1 base; unmatched bases: 10. This CDR3 is built from 19 residues. CDR1 and CDR2 (germline): SGDLS, YYNGEE. CDR3 protein: CASSVGGLAGPWNTGELFF. For the CDR3, the DNA is TGTGCCAGCAGCGTAGGGGGCCTAGCGGGACCCTGGAACACCGGGGAGCTGTTTTTT. The full variable domain, in which reference TRBV9 and TRBJ2-2 provide the parts outside the CDR3, is DSGVTQTPKHLITATGQRVTLRCSPRSGDLSVYWYQQSLDQGLQFLIQYYNGEERAKGNILERFSAQQFPDLHSELNLSSLELGDSALYFCASSVGGLAGPWNTGELFFGEGSRLTVL.

This clone has a handful of counts. The chain couples TRBV7-8 to TRBJ2-7; 9 bases are a match to TRBD2. Germline V lookup: CDR1 SGHVS, CDR2 FQNEAQ. The junction had 6 bases not matched to a gene; V was cut back by 2 bases and J by 4 bases. This CDR3 comprises 15 residues. This CDR3 is CASSLTSSGEYEQYF. CDR3 DNA: TGTGCCAGCAGCTTAACCTCTAGCGGGGAATACGAGCAGTACTTC.

This chain links TRBV7-3 with TRBJ2-3; D is undetermined. Trimming removed 5 bases from V and 6 bases from J, with 12 bases in between. Per the germline V gene, CDR1 is SGHTA and CDR2 is FQGTGA. This CDR3 region has 13 residues. The CDR3 is CASSLGLRDTQYF. CDR3 DNA sequence: TGTGCCAGCAGCCTCGGCCTCAGGGATACGCAGTATTTT.

The genes are TRBV5-5 and TRBJ1-5; 7 nucleotides match TRBD1. CDR1 and CDR2 from the germline V gene are SGHKS and YYEKEE (reference sequence). After removal of 7 bases from V and 4 bases from J, the junction contained 11 bases not matched to a gene. This CDR3 is built from 15 residues. CDR3 nucleotides: TGTGCCAGCGGATCAACAGGGGTAATTAATCAGCCCCAGCATTTT. Protein sequence: CASGSTGVINQPQHF.